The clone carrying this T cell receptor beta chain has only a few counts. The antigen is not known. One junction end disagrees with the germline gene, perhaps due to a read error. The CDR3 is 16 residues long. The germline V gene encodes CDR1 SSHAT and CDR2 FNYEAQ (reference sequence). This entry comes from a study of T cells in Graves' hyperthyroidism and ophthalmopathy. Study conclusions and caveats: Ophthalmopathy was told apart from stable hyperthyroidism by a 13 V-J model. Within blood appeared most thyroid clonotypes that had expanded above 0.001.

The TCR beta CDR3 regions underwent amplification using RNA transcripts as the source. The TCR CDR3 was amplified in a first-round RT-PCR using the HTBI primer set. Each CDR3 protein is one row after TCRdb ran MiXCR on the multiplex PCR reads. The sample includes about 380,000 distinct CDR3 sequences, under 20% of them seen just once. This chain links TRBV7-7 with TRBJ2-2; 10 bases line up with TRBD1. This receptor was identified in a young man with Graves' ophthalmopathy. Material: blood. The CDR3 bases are TGTGCTAGCAGCCCCCCGGGGACAGGGGATCACGGGGAGCTGTTTTTT. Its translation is CASSPPGTGDHGELFF.